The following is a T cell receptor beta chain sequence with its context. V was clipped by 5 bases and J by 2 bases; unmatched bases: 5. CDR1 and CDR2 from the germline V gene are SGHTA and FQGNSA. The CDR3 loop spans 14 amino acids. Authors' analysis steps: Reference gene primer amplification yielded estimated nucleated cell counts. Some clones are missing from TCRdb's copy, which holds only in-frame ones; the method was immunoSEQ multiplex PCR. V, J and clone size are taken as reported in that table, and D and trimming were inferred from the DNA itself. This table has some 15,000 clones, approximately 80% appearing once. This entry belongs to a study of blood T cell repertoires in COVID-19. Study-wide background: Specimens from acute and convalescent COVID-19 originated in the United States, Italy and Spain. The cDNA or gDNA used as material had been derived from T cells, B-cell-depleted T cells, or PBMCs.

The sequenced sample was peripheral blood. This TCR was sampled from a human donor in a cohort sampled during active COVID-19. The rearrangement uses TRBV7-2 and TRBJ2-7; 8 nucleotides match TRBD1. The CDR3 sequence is CASSRDRRTYEQYF. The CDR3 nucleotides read TGTGCCAGCAGCCGGGACAGGCGGACCTACGAGCAGTACTTC. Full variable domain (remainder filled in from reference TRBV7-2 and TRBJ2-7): GAGVSQSPSNKVTEKGKDVELRCDPISGHTALYWYRQSLGQGLEFLIYFQGNSAPDKSGLPSDRFSAERTGGSVSTLTIQRTQQEDSAVYLCASSRDRRTYEQYFGPGTRLTVT.